The 25 T cell receptor beta chains given below trace back to one sample, sequenced in a study of blood T cell repertoires in COVID-19. Method: immunoSEQ multiplex PCR; TCRdb's copy keeps in-frame clones and lacks some. The data contain approximately 390,000 clones, approximately 87% of them singletons. Sequenced sample: peripheral blood. The receptor source for this set is a woman in her fifties or sixties with COVID-19, enrolled during active disease.

The chain uses TRBV4-2 and TRBJ2-7, with 7 bases lining up with TRBD1. CDR1 and CDR2 (germline): LGHNA, YNFKEQ. The CDR3 length is 14 residues. V trimming: 1 base; J trimming: 7 bases; junction bases outside the gene matches: 7. CDR3 protein: CASSQVSDRREQYF. For the CDR3, the DNA is TGTGCCAGCAGCCAAGTGTCGGACAGGCGGGAGCAGTACTTC.

The chain is built from TRBV7-2 and TRBJ2-5, with D possibly being TRBD1 (5 bases). Deletions cut 1 base from V and 5 bases from J, with 11 bases between. In germline, CDR1 is SGHTA, CDR2 FQGNSA. CDR3 length equals 14 residues. CDR3 loop: CASSLVQGGETQYF. The DNA of the CDR3 is TGTGCCAGCAGCTTAGTCCAGGGCGGCGAGACCCAGTACTTC.

This sequence joins TRBV11-2 and TRBJ1-1; 11 bases match TRBD1. The CDR3 is 14 amino acids. The ends lost 5 bases at V and 7 bases at J; junction bases unmatched: 6. CDR1 and CDR2 from the germline V gene are SGHAT and FQNNGV. For the CDR3, the DNA is TGTGCCAGCAGCAGGGACAGGGGGGCGAGTGAAGCTTTCTTT. This codes for CASSRDRGASEAFF.

This chain joins TRBV6-6 and TRBJ1-3; TRBD1 matches 8 bases. Looked up from germline, CDR1 is MNHNY and CDR2 is SVGAGI (reference sequence). V gave up 5 bases and J gave up 7 bases; unmatched junction bases: 4. The CDR3 consists of 13 residues. DNA of the CDR3: TGTGCCAGCAGTCCCGGACAGGGCAACACCATATATTTT. It is translated as CASSPGQGNTIYF.

Comment on this clone: Other DNA sequences from this sample encode an identical CDR3 as well. V and J are TRBV6-5 and TRBJ2-2; D not resolved. V gave up 6 bases and J gave up 1 base, with 6 bases separating them. CDR1 is MNHEY and CDR2 is SVGAGI in the germline V gene. The CDR3 extends over 13 amino acids. The CDR3 loop is CASSPGNTGELFF. CDR3 bases: TGTGCCAGCAGCCCCGGGAACACCGGGGAGCTGTTTTTT.

The rearrangement joins TRBV5-1 to TRBJ2-3, with 13 bases matching TRBD2. From germline, CDR1 is SGHRS and CDR2 YFSETQ. This CDR3 spans 18 amino acids. Losses at the gene ends were 4 bases for V and 2 bases for J; bases not matched to a gene: 10. The CDR3 loop is CASSLGLAGVTVTDTQYF. CDR3 nucleotides: TGCGCCAGCAGCCTCGGACTAGCGGGGGTCACCGTCACAGATACGCAGTATTTT.

The chain uses TRBV5-1 and TRBJ1-2; tentatively, D is TRBD1 (6 bases). Germline loops: CDR1 SGHRS, CDR2 YFSETQ. The CDR3 consists of 11 residues. V lost 4 bases, J lost 8 bases, and 9 bases lay in between. This chain's CDR3 is CASSLDRGYTF. The CDR3 nucleotides are TGCGCCAGCAGCCTGGACAGAGGCTACACCTTC.

The V call is TRBV19, the J call TRBJ1-5, with D unclear. Germline CDR1 and CDR2: LNHDA and SQIVND (reference sequence). The CDR3 consists of 14 residues. Trimming removed 3 bases from V and 0 bases from J, with 6 bases in between. CDR3 in amino acids: CASSIGYSNQPQHF. DNA of the CDR3: TGTGCCAGTAGTATCGGGTATAGCAATCAGCCCCAGCATTTT.

V usage is TRBV5-6 and J usage is TRBJ1-1; no firm D call. The CDR3 extends over 11 amino acids. Germline lookup yields CDR1 SGHDT and CDR2 YYEEEE. Deletions cut 2 bases from V and 6 bases from J, with 5 bases between. CDR3 sequence: CASSFRAEAFF. Here the CDR3 DNA reads TGTGCCAGCAGCTTTCGGGCTGAAGCTTTCTTT.

J is TRBJ1-5 and V is TRBV6-2 or TRBV6-3, with 7 bases matching TRBD1. CDR3 length: 15 residues. Looked up from germline, CDR1 is MNHEY and CDR2 is SVGEGT. The junction had 5 bases not matched to a gene; V was cut back by 2 bases and J by 4 bases. The CDR3 spells CASSYPGQLNQPQHF. CDR3 sequence (DNA): TGTGCCAGCAGTTACCCGGGACAGTTAAATCAGCCCCAGCATTTT.

V usage is TRBV7-3 and J usage is TRBJ1-6; no reliable D call. The V gene lost 2 bases and the J gene lost 10 bases, with 12 bases spanning the gap. The CDR3 runs to 14 residues. The germline gives CDR1 SGHTA, CDR2 FQGTGA. CDR3 region: CASSLAITGSPLHF. The DNA of the CDR3 is TGTGCCAGCAGCTTAGCGATAACCGGGTCACCCCTCCACTTT.

This chain links TRBV7-9 with TRBJ1-3; D is undetermined. The CDR3 totals 12 residues. Trimming took off 5 bases at V and 2 bases at J, with 4 bases between the two ends. Germline CDR1 and CDR2: SEHNR and FQNEAQ (reference sequence). In DNA form, the CDR3 reads TGTGCCAGCAGCCAAACTGGAAACACCATATATTTT. This encodes CASSQTGNTIYF.

The chain couples TRBV27 to TRBJ2-1; D possibly corresponds to TRBD2 (6 bases). Trimming took 7 bases from V and 8 from J, leaving 21 bases between them. Germline V gives CDR1 MNHEY, CDR2 SMNVEV (reference sequence). The CDR3 consists of 15 residues. DNA of the CDR3: TGTGCCAGCAACAAGCCGGGACTCCCGTACCATGAGCAGTTCTTC. This encodes CASNKPGLPYHEQFF.

This clone came up many times. The rearrangement joins TRBV3-1 (or the pseudogene TRBV3-2) to TRBJ1-2; a weak D match, TRBD1 (5 bases). The CDR3 spans 15 residues. The germline CDR1 and CDR2 sequences are LGHDT and YNNKEL (reference sequence). V gave up 4 bases and J gave up 2 bases, with 14 bases separating them. As DNA, the CDR3 is TGTGCCAGCAGCCCCCCCGGCAGGGTAAACTATGGCTACACCTTC. It yields the protein CASSPPGRVNYGYTF.

The V call is TRBV24-1, the J call TRBJ2-7, with 7 positions matching TRBD1. This CDR3 region has 13 residues. Germline V gene lookup returns CDR1 KGHDR and CDR2 SFDVKD. V shed 5 bases, J shed 5 bases, and the junction held 5 bases outside the gene matches. The CDR3 coding sequence is TGTGCCACCAGTGGAGGGGGCATCCACGAGCAGTACTTC. Translating it yields CATSGGGIHEQYF.

The V and J genes are TRBV5-1 and TRBJ2-3; D gene ambiguous. V shed 2 bases and J shed 0 bases, with 10 bases lying between them. Germline CDR1 is SGHRS and CDR2 is YFSETQ. CDR3 size: 15 residues. CDR3 region: CASSFQSSSTDTQYF. CDR3 in DNA: TGCGCCAGCAGCTTCCAGTCAAGTAGCACAGATACGCAGTATTTT.

The chain joins TRBV3-1 (or the pseudogene TRBV3-2) to TRBJ1-2; perhaps TRBD1 as D (6 bases). The CDR3 length is 16 residues. Germline V gene data show CDR1 as LGHDT and CDR2 as YNNKEL (reference sequence). V gave up 4 bases and J gave up 7 bases, with 22 bases separating them. The CDR3 nucleotides are TGTGCCAGCAGCCCTACGAACATTCAGGGGAAGCTTGGCTACACCTTC. It yields the protein CASSPTNIQGKLGYTF.

This chain joins TRBV7-2 and TRBJ1-5, with 9 bases fitting TRBD1. The junction had 4 bases not matched to a gene; V was cut back by 4 bases and J by 3 bases. This CDR3 is built from 15 residues. Germline CDR1 SGHTA, CDR2 FQGNSA. Written as DNA, the CDR3 is TGTGCCAGCAGCTCACAGGGGGCTGTCAATCAGCCCCAGCATTTT. Protein product: CASSSQGAVNQPQHF. The whole variable domain, remainder taken from reference TRBV7-2 and TRBJ1-5, is GAGVSQSPSNKVTEKGKDVELRCDPISGHTALYWYRQSLGQGLEFLIYFQGNSAPDKSGLPSDRFSAERTGGSVSTLTIQRTQQEDSAVYLCASSSQGAVNQPQHFGDGTRLSIL.

This chain links TRBV28 with TRBJ1-2; D gene uncertain. The germline CDR1 and CDR2 sequences are MDHEN and SYDVKM. Trimming removed 5 bases from V and 4 bases from J, with 14 bases in between. The CDR3 covers 14 residues. The CDR3 DNA follows: TGTGCCAGCAGTCTCCGCACAGCCAGCTATGGCTACACCTTC. Protein product: CASSLRTASYGYTF.

Notes on this clone: Other DNA sequences from this sample encode an identical CDR3 as well. The chain joins TRBV12-3 or TRBV12-4 to TRBJ1-2; D might be TRBD1 (6 bases). The germline V and J ends were trimmed by 6 bases and 2 bases, with 10 bases remaining between them. The CDR3 loop spans 13 amino acids. Here the CDR3 reads CASRPTGNYGYTF. Written as DNA, the CDR3 is TGTGCCAGCAGGCCTACAGGGAACTATGGCTACACCTTC.

V usage is TRBV19 and J usage is TRBJ1-5; D gene ambiguous. Germline V lookup: CDR1 LNHDA, CDR2 SQIVND (reference sequence). Trimming removed 3 bases at V and 6 bases at J, with 18 bases between. The CDR3 has 16 amino acids. In nucleotides, the CDR3 is TGTGCCAGTAGTATTGCAAAAGAGGGTCGGCTTCAGCCCCAGCATTTT. Its translation: CASSIAKEGRLQPQHF.

V gene TRBV7-2 combines with J gene TRBJ1-6, with D uncertain. This CDR3 is 14 amino acids long. Germline-derived CDR1 and CDR2 are SGHTA and FQGNSA. V gave up 6 bases and J gave up 10 bases, with 16 bases separating them. The CDR3 reads CASRLILLGSPLHF. The CDR3 coding sequence is TGTGCCAGCAGGCTCATCCTACTAGGCTCACCCCTCCACTTT.

A few counts support this clone. The chain couples TRBV27 to TRBJ1-2; D remains unclear. The germline gives CDR1 MNHEY, CDR2 SMNVEV (reference sequence). V was trimmed by 6 bases and J by 4 bases, leaving 15 bases between them. The CDR3 is 14 residues long. In DNA, the CDR3 is TGTGCCAGCAGCCCGGCGGGGAAGTTCTATGGCTACACCTTC. As protein: CASSPAGKFYGYTF.

This chain connects TRBV23-1 to TRBJ1-1, with 9 bases lining up with TRBD1. TRBV23-1 is marked as an open reading frame, function uncertain. V trimming: 8 bases; J trimming: 5 bases; junction bases outside the gene matches: 18. The CDR3 covers 17 residues. This chain's CDR3 is CASGTTTDRGAWTEAFF. In DNA form, the CDR3 reads TGCGCCAGCGGCACCACAACCGACAGGGGGGCGTGGACTGAAGCTTTCTTT.

This sequence joins TRBV7-9 and TRBJ2-3; 10 nucleotides align to TRBD2. Looked up from germline, CDR1 is SEHNR and CDR2 is FQNEAQ (reference sequence). The CDR3 is 16 amino acids. V lost 3 bases and J lost 0; bases outside the gene matches: 3. The CDR3 loop reads CASSFKLAGSTDTQYF. DNA for the CDR3: TGTGCCAGCAGCTTCAAACTAGCGGGGAGCACAGATACGCAGTATTTT.